A single sample gave rise to the 15 T cell receptor beta chains below, sequenced in a study of shared clonotypes between healthy human individuals. Sequencing was performed with immunoSEQ multiplex PCR; in TCRdb, only in-frame clones are kept and a portion is missing. Seen here are around 1.1 million clones, around three quarters observed once, and the top ten hold 0.55% to 0.7%. Sequenced input: memory CD4+ T cells from PBMCs. Subset denoted: CD45RA-negative fraction. These receptors were taken from a man younger than 35 in good health. Some clones in this sample may be carry-over from other donors' samples.

The chain carries TRBV19 and TRBJ1-2, with D perhaps matching TRBD1 (5 bases). This CDR3 is 15 amino acids long. The V gene's germline CDR1 is LNHDA and CDR2 SQIVND (reference sequence). Trimming took 1 base from V and 1 from J, leaving 10 bases between them. DNA of the CDR3: TGTGCCAGTAGTATAGTCGGACAAAGTAACTATGGCTACACCTTC. Its translation: CASSIVGQSNYGYTF.

The chain combines TRBV7-2 with TRBJ1-3, with D possibly matching TRBD1 (6 bases). From germline, CDR1 is SGHTA and CDR2 FQGNSA. V lost 2 bases and J 4 bases, leaving 12 bases between the germline ends. The CDR3 length is 15 residues. DNA of the CDR3: TGTGCCAGCAGCTTACTCCAGGGGCAAGGAAACACCATATATTTT. Translating gives CASSLLQGQGNTIYF. Full variable domain (missing parts from reference TRBV7-2 and TRBJ1-3): GAGVSQSPSNKVTEKGKDVELRCDPISGHTALYWYRQSLGQGLEFLIYFQGNSAPDKSGLPSDRFSAERTGGSVSTLTIQRTQQEDSAVYLCASSLLQGQGNTIYFGEGSWLTVV.

The sample holds many counts of this clone. CDR3 sequence reads: CASSSRTSGGTNEQFF. The CDR3 DNA sequence: TGTGCCAGTAGTAGCAGAACTAGCGGGGGCACAAATGAGCAGTTCTTC. The chain has TRBV19 and TRBJ2-1, with 11 bases that match TRBD2. The CDR3 is made up of 16 amino acids. Germline V gives CDR1 LNHDA, CDR2 SQIVND (reference sequence). Losses at the gene ends were 4 bases for V and 7 bases for J; bases not matched to a gene: 9.

This clone appeared a few times. The J gene is TRBJ1-1, the V gene TRBV7-2, with TRBD1 as a possible D gene (6 bases). The CDR3 totals 14 residues. The ends were cut back, 4 bases at V and 1 base at J, with 10 bases in the middle. In germline, CDR1 is SGHTA, CDR2 FQGNSA. The CDR3 DNA sequence: TGTGCCAGCAGCTCACAGGGTTGGAACACTGAAGCTTTCTTT. The encoded protein is CASSSQGWNTEAFF.

This CDR3 is CASGEQTPGQGMETQYF. Written as DNA, the CDR3 is TGTGCTAGTGGTGAACAAACTCCGGGACAGGGGATGGAGACCCAGTACTTC. V usage is TRBV12-5 and J usage is TRBJ2-5; 10 bases map to TRBD1. The CDR3 spans 17 residues. CDR1 LGHNT and CDR2 FRNRAP come from the germline V gene. Trimming took 5 bases from V and 5 from J; bases not matched to a gene: 14. Complete variable domain (other parts from reference TRBV12-5 and TRBJ2-5): DARVTQTPRHKVTEMGQEVTMRCQPILGHNTVFWYRQTMMQGLELLAYFRNRAPLDDSGMPKDRFSAEMPDATLATLKIQPSEPRDSAVYFCASGEQTPGQGMETQYFGPGTRLLVL.

The genes are TRBV28 and TRBJ2-7; no clear D gene. CDR1 and CDR2 (germline): MDHEN, SYDVKM. The CDR3 runs 13 residues. The V and J ends lost 3 bases and 6 bases respectively, with 12 bases between them. CDR3 DNA: TGTGCCAGCAGTTTCCCCCTGGCCGGCGAGCAGTACTTC. Translation: CASSFPLAGEQYF.

This chain joins TRBV6-1 and TRBJ1-1; D remains ambiguous. Germline CDR1 reads MNHNS; CDR2 reads SASEGT. V lost 6 bases, J lost 1 base, and 15 bases lay in between. CDR3 length: 15 amino acids. In DNA, the CDR3 is TGTGCCAGCAGGGTAGAGGACTCTCGGAACACTGAAGCTTTCTTT. Its translation is CASRVEDSRNTEAFF.

Regarding this clone: This likely stems from a read error, as it lies one base from a far larger clone. J is TRBJ1-5 and V is TRBV30, with 9 bases fitting TRBD1. Near its end, the DNA agrees better with TRBJ2-3, so the J call may be wrong. Germline lookup yields CDR1 GTSNPN and CDR2 SVGIG (reference sequence). The CDR3 has 13 residues. The CDR3: CAWSTGGEQPQYF. The DNA for the CDR3 is TGTGCCTGGTCGACAGGGGGAGAACAGCCCCAGTATTTT.

This clone has a count of ten or more. The chain couples TRBV19 to TRBJ1-5, with 10 bases that match TRBD1. CDR1 and CDR2 from the germline V gene are LNHDA and SQIVND (reference sequence). This CDR3 comprises 16 residues. Trimming took 10 bases from V and 4 from J; bases not matched to a gene: 13. CDR3 sequence: CATPGGDRGINQPQHF. CDR3 sequence (DNA): TGTGCCACCCCCGGGGGGGACAGGGGCATAAATCAGCCCCAGCATTTT.

This chain joins TRBV28 and TRBJ1-2; tentatively, D is TRBD1 (6 bases). Germline V lookup: CDR1 MDHEN, CDR2 SYDVKM. The CDR3 has 14 amino acids. V was cut by 6 bases and J by 4 bases, with 15 bases left in between. The chain's CDR3 is CASRNGGEFYGYTF. The CDR3 DNA sequence: TGTGCCAGCAGAAACGGGGGCGAGTTCTATGGCTACACCTTC.

The gene calls are TRBV18 and TRBJ2-7, with a tentative D call TRBD1 (5 bases). The ends were cut back, 4 bases at V and 0 bases at J, with 13 bases in the middle. Germline lookup yields CDR1 KGHSH and CDR2 LQKENI. The CDR3 spans 15 residues. CDR3 loop: CASSLQDEASYEQYF. The CDR3 region has the DNA TGTGCCAGCTCACTACAGGACGAGGCCTCCTACGAGCAGTACTTC.

This chain uses TRBV5-4 with TRBJ2-7; TRBD2 aligns across 9 bases. The CDR3 runs 15 residues. The J segment lost 0 bases and the V segment lost 7 bases, leaving 8 bases of the junction unmatched. Germline CDR1 SGHNT, CDR2 YYREEE (reference sequence). CDR3 coding DNA: TGTGCCAGCTCGCCTAGCGGGACGAGCTCCTACGAGCAGTACTTC. Translated, it gives CASSPSGTSSYEQYF.

This clone came up a few times. V is TRBV5-1 and J is TRBJ2-5; TRBD2 aligns across 7 bases. CDR3 length: 12 amino acids. Trimming cost V 3 bases and J 4 bases; bases outside gene matches: 0. Germline V lookup: CDR1 SGHRS, CDR2 YFSETQ. DNA for the CDR3: TGCGCCAGCAGCTGGGGGGGAGAGACCCAGTACTTC. Encoded protein: CASSWGGETQYF.

The chain has TRBV27 and TRBJ2-4, with TRBD1 matching over 11 bases. Germline-derived CDR1 and CDR2 are MNHEY and SMNVEV (reference sequence). There are 19 residues in the CDR3. The V segment lost 5 bases and the J segment 3 bases; nucleotides outside the gene matches: 15. DNA for the CDR3: TGTGCCAGCAGTCGAGACCGGACAGGGGGCGGTAAGGGCAAAAACATTCAGTACTTC. The encoded protein is CASSRDRTGGGKGKNIQYF.

This clone came up a few times. The chain has TRBV5-5 and TRBJ2-7, with 9 bases lining up with TRBD2. Germline values: CDR1 SGHKS, CDR2 YYEKEE (reference sequence). V trimming: 2 bases; J trimming: 2 bases; junction bases outside the gene matches: 2. This CDR3 region has 14 residues. CDR3 loop: CASSLLAGPYEQYF. The CDR3 region has the DNA TGTGCCAGCAGCTTACTAGCGGGCCCCTACGAGCAGTACTTC.